The rows below give T cell receptor beta chains drawn from one sample of a study of T cells after yellow fever vaccination. TCRdb re-derived calls from the 5' RACE reads in MiXCR, one entry per CDR3 protein. The sample records about 4,500 distinct CDR3 sequences, under 8.5% being singletons. This specimen consisted of PBMCs, either bulk or a sorted T-cell subset (CD4+, CD8+, memory, or dextramer-sorted; not recorded which), obtained about 41 days after the first yellow fever vaccination. Receptors originate from a young man who received the YFV17D yellow fever vaccine. CDR3s include the opening cysteine and the closing phenylalanine or tryptophan. Each record gives: clone size, D gene, J gene, V gene, CDR3 protein, CDR3 DNA. D genes are given only for firm matches. Not all rows give a size; the values are once, few, many and, for expanded clones, a class.

many	TRBD2	TRBJ2-5	TRBV5-6	CASSVPGTMETQYF	TGTGCCAGCAGCGTACCTGGGACTATGGAGACCCAGTACTTC
many	TRBD1	TRBJ2-7	TRBV5-1	CASGAPQGGTSYEQYF	TGCGCCAGCGGGGCCCCACAGGGGGGTACCTCCTACGAGCAGTACTTC
many	TRBD1	TRBJ1-1	TRBV28	CASSRDRLFGTEAFF	TGTGCCAGCAGCCGGGACAGGCTTTTCGGCACTGAAGCTTTCTTT
many	NA	TRBJ2-2	TRBV6-2/TRBV6-3	CASSFRGNTGELFF	TGTGCCAGCAGTTTCCGGGGGAACACCGGGGAGCTGTTTTTT
many	TRBD1	TRBJ1-4	TRBV7-9	CASSSIGTETEKLFF	TGTGCCAGCAGCAGCATAGGGACAGAGACTGAAAAACTGTTTTTT
many	TRBD1	TRBJ1-2	TRBV10-3	CAIRSGSQGLWGYTF	TGTGCCATCAGGAGCGGCTCACAGGGGCTATGGGGCTACACCTTC
many	NA	TRBJ2-1	TRBV6-1	CASSRTDYYNEQFF	TGTGCCAGCAGTCGGACGGACTATTACAATGAGCAGTTCTTC
many	TRBD1	TRBJ1-2	TRBV10-3	CAISQGQGHGYTF	TGTGCCATCAGTCAGGGACAGGGGCATGGCTACACCTTC
many	TRBD2	TRBJ2-1	TRBV20-1	CSARVGAGGINEQFF	TGCAGTGCTAGAGTAGGAGCGGGGGGGATCAATGAGCAGTTCTTC
many	NA	TRBJ2-1	TRBV15	CATSRGISGPYNEQFF	TGTGCCACCAGCAGGGGGATTTCGGGGCCATACAATGAGCAGTTCTTC
many	NA	TRBJ2-3	TRBV7-2	CASSLVTTDTQYF	TGTGCCAGCAGCTTAGTGACTACAGATACGCAGTATTTT
many	NA	TRBJ2-5	TRBV20-1	CSASWYQETQYF	TGCAGTGCTAGCTGGTACCAAGAGACCCAGTACTTC
many	TRBD2	TRBJ2-2	TRBV7-2	CASSSRLAGGPGELFF	TGTGCCAGCAGTTCCAGACTAGCGGGGGGCCCCGGGGAGCTGTTTTTT
few	NA	TRBJ1-1	TRBV6-5	CASSYSRGAGTEAFF	TGTGCCAGCAGTTACTCGCGGGGGGCCGGCACTGAAGCTTTCTTT
many	TRBD2	TRBJ2-5	TRBV6-5	CASSWASGDQETQYF	TGTGCCAGCAGTTGGGCTAGCGGGGACCAAGAGACCCAGTACTTC
many	TRBD1	TRBJ2-2	TRBV20-1	CSATDRGRGGELFF	TGCAGTGCTACAGACAGGGGGCGAGGCGGGGAGCTGTTTTTT
many	TRBD1	TRBJ2-7	TRBV6-5	CASRGRQDRLPYEQYF	TGTGCCAGCAGGGGGAGACAGGACAGGTTACCCTACGAGCAGTACTTC
many	NA	TRBJ2-7	TRBV7-9	CASSLTGNEQYF	TGTGCCAGCAGCTTAACAGGGAACGAGCAGTACTTC
NA	NA	TRBJ1-1	TRBV20-1	CSARTPETEAFF	TGCAGTGCTAGGACTCCCGAAACTGAAGCTTTCTTT
NA	NA	TRBJ2-2	TRBV12-3/TRBV12-4	CAKRHLRNINTGELFF	TGTGCCAAGAGACACCTTCGGAACATCAACACCGGGGAGCTGTTTTTT
NA	NA	TRBJ1-6	TRBV4-1	CASSHPGPNSPLHF	TGCGCCAGCAGCCATCCGGGACCGAATTCACCCCTCCACTTT
many	NA	TRBJ1-5	TRBV10-3	CAISEGGFNQPQHF	TGTGCCATCAGTGAGGGAGGTTTCAATCAGCCCCAGCATTTT
many	NA	TRBJ2-6	TRBV30	CAWSGLRNSGANVLTF	TGTGCCTGGAGTGGATTAAGAAACTCTGGGGCCAACGTCCTGACTTTC
many	NA	TRBJ1-5	TRBV4-3	CASSQTRANQPQHF	TGCGCCAGCAGCCAAACGAGGGCTAATCAGCCCCAGCATTTT
many	NA	TRBJ2-7	TRBV6-1	CASSTPFVGSYEQYF	TGTGCCAGCAGCACCCCTTTCGTCGGTTCCTACGAGCAGTACTTC
NA	NA	TRBJ2-1	TRBV12-3/TRBV12-4	CTSSLEFGGRLMNNEQFF	TGTACCAGCAGTTTAGAGTTCGGTGGGAGACTCATGAACAATGAGCAGTTCTTC
many	TRBD2	TRBJ2-1	TRBV5-8	CASSLAPWRGLYNEQFF	TGTGCCAGCAGCTTGGCCCCTTGGCGGGGGTTGTACAATGAGCAGTTCTTC
many	TRBD1	TRBJ1-1	TRBV29-1	CSVVLLQGATEAFF	TGCAGCGTTGTACTTCTACAGGGGGCCACTGAAGCTTTCTTT
many	TRBD2	TRBJ2-1	TRBV5-6	CASSFRLAGANEQFF	TGTGCCAGCAGCTTCCGACTAGCGGGGGCCAATGAGCAGTTCTTC
many	NA	TRBJ2-1	TRBV30	CAWNRDLYNEQFF	TGTGCCTGGAATCGAGACTTATACAATGAGCAGTTCTTC
many	NA	TRBJ1-6	TRBV11-2	CASSLGSGVWIGGTYNSPLHF	TGTGCCAGCAGCTTAGGGTCGGGGGTTTGGATCGGGGGAACCTATAATTCACCCCTCCACTTT
many	NA	TRBJ2-7	TRBV2	CAISQGPNEQYF	TGTGCCATTTCCCAGGGGCCGAACGAGCAGTACTTC
many	TRBD2	TRBJ2-4	TRBV7-9	CASSASGGLAKNIQYF	TGTGCCAGCAGCGCCAGCGGGGGGCTAGCCAAAAACATTCAGTACTTC
many	NA	TRBJ2-6	TRBV6-2/TRBV6-3	CASSWDSGANVLTF	TGTGCCAGCAGTTGGGACTCTGGGGCCAACGTCCTGACTTTC
many	TRBD1	TRBJ1-6	TRBV9	CASSGRDRLNSPLHF	TGTGCCAGCAGCGGCCGGGACAGGTTAAACTCACCCCTCCACTTT
many	NA	TRBJ2-5	TRBV20-1	CSARPTGGGVRETQYF	TGCAGTGCTAGGCCTACCGGAGGGGGGGTGCGAGAGACCCAGTACTTC
NA	NA	TRBJ2-2	TRBV12-3/TRBV12-4	CANTNHRNINTGELFF	TGTGCCAACACCAACCATCGGAACATCAACACCGGGGAGCTGTTTTTT
many	TRBD1	TRBJ1-1	TRBV5-1	CASSHPDRGEAFF	TGCGCCAGCAGCCACCCGGACAGGGGTGAAGCTTTCTTT
many	NA	TRBJ1-2	TRBV9	CASSVAESANYGYTF	TGTGCCAGCAGCGTAGCTGAGAGCGCTAACTATGGCTACACCTTC
many	NA	TRBJ1-2	TRBV29-1	CSVDPDGFFGYTF	TGCAGCGTTGACCCTGATGGGTTTTTCGGCTACACCTTC
many	NA	TRBJ2-1	TRBV5-1	CASSLGHPAYNEQFF	TGCGCCAGCAGCTTGGGACACCCCGCCTACAATGAGCAGTTCTTC
many	TRBD1	TRBJ2-3	TRBV7-9	CASSLRIRDRGTDTQYF	TGTGCCAGCAGCTTAAGAATTCGGGACAGGGGCACAGATACGCAGTATTTT
many	TRBD2	TRBJ2-3	TRBV20-1	CSASGGEDTQYF	TGCAGTGCTAGCGGGGGGGAGGATACGCAGTATTTT
NA	NA	TRBJ2-1	TRBV5-4	CASWAQTSSYNEQFF	TGTGCCAGCTGGGCCCAGACAAGCTCCTACAATGAGCAGTTCTTC
many	TRBD2	TRBJ2-1	TRBV6-2/TRBV6-3	CASSYGGGYYNEQFF	TGTGCCAGCAGTTACGGGGGGGGGTACTACAATGAGCAGTTCTTC
many	NA	TRBJ2-5	TRBV24-1	CATLDRVGGVETQYF	TGTGCCACCCTGGACCGTGTAGGGGGTGTAGAGACCCAGTACTTC
many	NA	TRBJ1-6	TRBV27	CASSLVSSYNSPLHF	TGTGCCAGCAGTTTAGTAAGCTCCTATAATTCACCCCTCCACTTT
many	NA	TRBJ2-6	TRBV5-4	CASSLAAGSGANVLTF	TGTGCCAGCAGCTTGGCCGCGGGGTCTGGGGCCAACGTCCTGACTTTC
many	NA	TRBJ2-1	TRBV11-1	CASSFGYNEQFF	TGTGCCAGCAGCTTTGGATACAATGAGCAGTTCTTC
many	TRBD1	TRBJ2-7	TRBV6-2/TRBV6-3	CASSPPGQGFSSYEQYF	TGTGCCAGCAGCCCCCCGGGACAGGGGTTTTCCTCCTACGAGCAGTACTTC
NA	NA	TRBJ1-6	TRBV7-9	CASSLENSPLHF	TGTGCCAGCAGCTTAGAGAATTCACCCCTCCACTTT
many	TRBD2	TRBJ2-1	TRBV20-1	CSARDVTSGGLYNEQFF	TGCAGTGCTAGAGACGTGACTAGCGGGGGACTCTACAATGAGCAGTTCTTC
many	TRBD2	TRBJ2-2	TRBV4-1	CASSQERGLAGGPRGTGELFF	TGCGCCAGCAGCCAAGAGAGGGGATTAGCGGGGGGCCCTCGGGGCACCGGGGAGCTGTTTTTT
many	NA	TRBJ1-2	TRBV6-5	CASSYSLAGFYGYTF	TGTGCCAGCAGTTACTCGTTAGCGGGTTTCTATGGCTACACCTTC
many	TRBD2	TRBJ2-7	TRBV7-2	CASSQAGGPYEQYF	TGTGCCAGCAGCCAAGCGGGGGGGCCCTACGAGCAGTACTTC
many	NA	TRBJ1-1	TRBV6-2/TRBV6-3	CASSYGLSSEAFF	TGTGCCAGCAGTTACGGTCTAAGCAGTGAAGCTTTCTTT